This T cell receptor (beta chain) derives from a study of regulatory T cells in long-lasting Graves disease. General study points: Among samples with persistent disease, TRBV28, TRBJ1-2 and TRBJ2-5 were favored. Compared with new cases, persistent Graves' patients showed reduced TCR diversity.

With regard to this clonotype: Its antigen is unknown.

Time point defined: persistent/refractory GD, antithyroid drugs over 5 years with positive TRAb. With RNA extracted from PBMCs as input, the TCR library was made. Patients with Graves' disease were diagnosed by American Thyroid Association guidelines. The patients were enrolled through endocrinology in Xi'an, China. TCR beta libraries were built with iRepertoire HTBI primers and Arm-PCR of CDR3 regions. TCRdb redid the calling of the multiplex PCR reads with MiXCR, one entry per CDR3 protein. The data show 400,000 to 500,000 distinct CDR3 sequences, roughly a fifth seen once. The V end lost 0 bases, the J end lost 7 bases, and 9 bases lay between the germline ends. CDR1 DFQATT and CDR2 SNEGSKA come from the germline V gene (reference sequence). The CDR3 sequence is 12 residues long.

The material sequenced was peripheral blood mononuclear cells (PBMCs), taken when the disease was refractory, from a patient treated with antithyroid drugs. The receptor comes from a female donor with Graves disease. This chain connects TRBV20-1 to TRBJ2-5; D is ambiguous. This CDR3 reads CSARDGSRTQYF. CDR3 DNA sequence: TGCAGTGCTAGAGATGGATCTAGGACCCAGTACTTC.